What follows is one T cell receptor (beta chain) and its context. Clones were read by immunoSEQ multiplex PCR, and TCRdb kept only the in-frame ones, dropping some. The sample has around 15,000 clones; 69% are singletons. This entry belongs to a study of chemoradiotherapy in HPV16-positive cancers. Overall study: Two HPV16-positive patients' cells yielded candidate HPV-specific clones and common motifs.

Germline CDR1 and CDR2: MDHEN and SYDVKM. The CDR3 has 16 amino acids. V lost 7 bases to trimming and J lost 4 bases; unmatched junction nucleotides: 13. Sample collection occurred from a patient who underwent chemoradiotherapy. J is TRBJ2-3 and V is TRBV28; TRBD1 agrees at 8 bases. The clonotype was recovered from a human donor with HPV-associated anogenital cancer. Written as DNA, the CDR3 is TGTGCCAGCACTCCAACGCCTGGACAGGGTCCAGATACGCAGTATTTT. Its translation: CASTPTPGQGPDTQYF.